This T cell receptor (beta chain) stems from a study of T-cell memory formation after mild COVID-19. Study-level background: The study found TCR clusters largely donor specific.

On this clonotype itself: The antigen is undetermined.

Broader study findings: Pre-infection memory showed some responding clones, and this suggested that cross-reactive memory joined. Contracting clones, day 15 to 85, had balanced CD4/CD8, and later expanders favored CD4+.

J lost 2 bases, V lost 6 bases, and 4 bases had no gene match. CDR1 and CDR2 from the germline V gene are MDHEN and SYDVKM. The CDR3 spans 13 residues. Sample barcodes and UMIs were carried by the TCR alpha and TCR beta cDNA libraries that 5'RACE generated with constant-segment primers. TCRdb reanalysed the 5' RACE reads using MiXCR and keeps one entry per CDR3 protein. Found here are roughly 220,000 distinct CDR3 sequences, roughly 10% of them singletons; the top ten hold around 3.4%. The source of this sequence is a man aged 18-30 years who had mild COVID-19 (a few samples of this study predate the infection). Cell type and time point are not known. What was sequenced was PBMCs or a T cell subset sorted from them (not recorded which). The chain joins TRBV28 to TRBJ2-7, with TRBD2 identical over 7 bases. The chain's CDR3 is CASSPGGTYEQYV. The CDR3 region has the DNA TGTGCCAGCAGCCCGGGGGGAACCTACGAGCAGTACGTC.